One and the same sample provided the 3 T cell receptor beta chains below, sequenced in a study of cytomegalovirus exposure and HLA in healthy donors. The study ran its PCR with 60 Vbeta and 13 Jbeta primers. The protocol was immunoSEQ multiplex PCR, while the TCRdb copy is restricted to in-frame clones and leaves out a portion. The table records approximately 100,000 clones, about four fifths of them present only once. Source material: PBMCs. The receptors shown here come from a female donor in good health and CMV-seropositive.

The chain links TRBV5-4 to TRBJ1-1; D might be TRBD1 (5 bases). V lost 4 bases to trimming and J lost 6 bases, with 13 bases between them. The CDR3 covers 13 residues. Germline V gives CDR1 SGHNT, CDR2 YYREEE (reference sequence). This CDR3 is CASSLSGGSEAFF. The CDR3 DNA is TGTGCCAGCAGCCTGTCGGGGGGGTCTGAAGCTTTCTTT.

A few counts support this clone. This CDR3 is also generated by other DNA sequences in the sample. The V gene is TRBV19, the J gene TRBJ1-2; TRBD1 matches at 8 bases. The V segment lost 6 bases and the J segment 7 bases; nucleotides outside the gene matches: 10. This CDR3 comprises 14 residues. The V gene's germline CDR1 is LNHDA and CDR2 SQIVND (reference sequence). CDR3 amino acids: CASRRTGSGAGYTF. CDR3 coding DNA: TGTGCCAGTAGGAGGACAGGGTCCGGCGCTGGCTACACCTTC.

V usage is TRBV23-1 and J usage is TRBJ2-2; no definite D call. TRBV23-1 carries the ORF label, with uncertain function. V was shortened by 4 bases and J by 1 base, with 7 bases between the two germline ends. This CDR3 is built from 14 residues. The CDR3 here is CASSPYRNTGELFF. The DNA for the CDR3 is TGCGCCAGCAGTCCATACAGGAACACCGGGGAGCTGTTTTTT.